The 8 T cell receptor beta chains below all came from one sample that was sequenced in a study of spatial heterogeneity in lung cancer. General study points: For expanded intratumoral alpha and beta TCRs, counts tracked tumor mutation counts.

Time point given: sample taken at primary tumor resection. TCRdb analysed the 5' RACE reads with MiXCR anew, one entry per CDR3 protein. The table has some 4,200 distinct CDR3 sequences, roughly two fifths seen once. No cognate antigen is known for these TCRs. This specimen consisted of lung tumor tissue, obtained at surgery. The receptors shown here come from a male donor with early-stage non-small cell lung cancer.

This sequence joins TRBV24-1 and TRBJ2-3, with a weak D call TRBD1 (6 bases). The V end lost 9 bases, the J end lost 0 bases, and 9 bases lay between the germline ends. This CDR3 region has 13 residues. Per germline, CDR1 KGHDR and CDR2 SFDVKD. The CDR3 nucleotides are TGTGCCACCGGGACATTAAGCACAGATACGCAGTATTTT. Residues: CATGTLSTDTQYF.

This clonotype counts as medium-sized (0.01 to 0.1%). The chain combines TRBV18 with TRBJ1-4; D is undetermined. Germline V gene data show CDR1 as KGHSH and CDR2 as LQKENI. The CDR3 consists of 17 residues. V was cut by 3 bases and J by 0 bases, with 14 bases left in between. The DNA of the CDR3 is TGTGCCAGCTCACCGAACTCCCCGGTTGCAACTAATGAAAAACTGTTTTTT. This encodes CASSPNSPVATNEKLFF. Full variable domain (missing parts from reference TRBV18 and TRBJ1-4): NAGVMQNPRHLVRRRGQEARLRCSPMKGHSHVYWYRQLPEEGLKFMVYLQKENIIDESGMPKERFSAEFPKEGPSILRIQQVVRGDSAAYFCASSPNSPVATNEKLFFGSGTQLSVL.

This clonotype qualifies as medium-sized. This rearrangement joins TRBV20-1 to TRBJ2-1, with 7 bases identical to TRBD2. Germline V gene data show CDR1 as DFQATT and CDR2 as SNEGSKA (reference sequence). Trimming removed 1 base from V and 2 bases from J; junction bases left unmatched: 8. This CDR3 is built from 16 residues. The CDR3 coding sequence is TGCAGTGCTAGAGCCCGCGGGAGAGGGACCTACAATGAGCAGTTCTTC. This translates into CSARARGRGTYNEQFF.

The chain combines TRBV7-9 with TRBJ2-7; no reliable D call. Trimming pared 3 bases from V and 2 bases from J, leaving 14 bases between. CDR1 is SEHNR and CDR2 is FQNEAQ in the germline V gene (reference sequence). This CDR3 is 15 amino acids long. The CDR3 reads CASSFNLGKPYEQYF. The CDR3 DNA is TGTGCCAGCAGCTTCAATCTGGGGAAGCCCTACGAGCAGTACTTC.

J is TRBJ1-1 and V is TRBV2; D uncertain. Germline CDR1 reads SNHLY; CDR2 reads FYNNEI. CDR3 length: 13 amino acids. V was clipped by 4 bases and J by 8 bases, with 14 bases between them. The CDR3 DNA sequence: TGTGCCAGCAGTGTACTTCCGGGATCGGAAGCTTTCTTT. It codes for CASSVLPGSEAFF.

Turning to this clonotype: At one boundary the junction diverges from the germline segment, which might be a read error. The chain recombines TRBV3-1 with TRBJ2-1; D gene uncertain. The V gene's germline CDR1 is LGHDT and CDR2 YNNKEL (reference sequence). The CDR3 runs to 12 residues. CDR3 loop: CASSQLQVGLIF. CDR3 DNA sequence: TGTGCCAGCAGCCAATTGCAAGTGGGATTAATCTTC.

This clonotype was recorded once. The chain links TRBV3-1 to TRBJ2-1; no reliable D call. CDR1 and CDR2 from the germline V gene are LGHDT and YNNKEL (reference sequence). V was clipped by 4 bases and J by 9 bases, with 13 bases between them. This CDR3 is 13 amino acids long. CDR3 nucleotides: TGTGCCAGCAGCCTAAGTGGCCGCGGTGAGCAGTTCTTC. It specifies CASSLSGRGEQFF.

The chain is built from TRBV7-9 and TRBJ2-7, with 15 bases lining up with TRBD2. The J segment lost 5 bases and the V segment lost 5 bases, leaving 7 bases of the junction unmatched. The germline V gene encodes CDR1 SEHNR and CDR2 FQNEAQ (reference sequence). The CDR3 consists of 16 residues. CDR3 protein: CASSRGLAGGSHEQYF. The CDR3 DNA follows: TGTGCCAGCAGCCGGGGACTAGCGGGAGGTAGCCACGAGCAGTACTTC. The full variable domain, in which reference TRBV7-9 and TRBJ2-7 provide the parts outside the CDR3, is DTGVSQNPRHKITKRGQNVTFRCDPISEHNRLYWYRQTLGQGPEFLTYFQNEAQLEKSRLLSDRFSAERPKGSFSTLEIQRTEQGDSAMYLCASSRGLAGGSHEQYFGPGTRLTVT.